These 10 T cell receptor beta chains share one sample of origin, sequenced in a study of shared clonotypes between healthy human individuals. Libraries were prepared by immunoSEQ multiplex PCR; TCRdb keeps only in-frame clonotypes and omits some of them. Seen here are around 1.5 million clones, 98% observed once, and the top ten hold about 0.4%. The sequencing input was naive CD4+ T cells sorted from blood. Subset meaning: CD45RA+ positively selected. The receptor set was obtained from a man aged 25 to 45 in good health.

The chain couples TRBV2 to TRBJ2-7; D may be TRBD2 (7 bases). Germline values: CDR1 SNHLY, CDR2 FYNNEI. V lost 7 bases to trimming and J lost 4 bases, with 17 bases between them. The CDR3 length is 14 residues. The CDR3 loop reads CASTNLGGEYEQYF. DNA of the CDR3: TGTGCCAGCACCAACCTAGGGGGGGAATACGAGCAGTACTTC.

The genes are TRBV28 and TRBJ1-1, with D unclear. CDR3 size: 13 residues. V was trimmed by 5 bases and J by 0 bases, leaving 7 bases between them. Looked up from germline, CDR1 is MDHEN and CDR2 is SYDVKM. The CDR3 region is CASSQNMNTEAFF. Written as DNA, the CDR3 is TGTGCCAGCAGTCAAAATATGAACACTGAAGCTTTCTTT. The entire variable domain, with the rest obtained from reference TRBV28 and TRBJ1-1, is as follows: DVKVTQSSRYLVKRTGEKVFLECVQDMDHENMFWYRQDPGLGLRLIYFSYDVKMKEKGDIPEGYSVSREKKERFSLILESASTNQTSMYLCASSQNMNTEAFFGQGTRLTVV.

The count of this clone is one. The chain combines TRBV6-5 with TRBJ1-2, with D uncertain. V lost 10 bases and J 4 bases, leaving 16 bases between the germline ends. The germline gives CDR1 MNHEY, CDR2 SVGAGI. The CDR3 is made up of 13 amino acids. CDR3 amino acids: CATVSGSSYGYTF. The CDR3 bases are TGTGCCACCGTATCGGGGAGCAGCTATGGCTACACCTTC.

This rearrangement joins TRBV18 to TRBJ2-7; 7 positions agree with TRBD1. The CDR3 contains 15 residues. Germline CDR1 KGHSH, CDR2 LQKENI. The junction had 4 bases not matched to a gene; V was cut back by 2 bases and J by 0 bases. The CDR3 is CASSPLQGISYEQYF. The CDR3, as DNA: TGTGCCAGCTCACCATTACAGGGGATCTCCTACGAGCAGTACTTC.

The chain employs TRBV29-1 and TRBJ2-1; 8 bases are a match to TRBD1. Trimming took 4 bases from V and 6 from J; bases not matched to a gene: 5. The CDR3 runs 13 residues. Germline CDR1 reads SQVTM; CDR2 reads ANQGSEA. The chain's CDR3 is CSVGRGLVNEQFF. The CDR3 nucleotides read TGCAGCGTTGGCAGGGGGCTAGTCAATGAGCAGTTCTTC.

This clone was seen once. This rearrangement joins TRBV7-3 to TRBJ2-1; no firm D call. The CDR3 is made up of 13 amino acids. Germline V gives CDR1 SGHTA, CDR2 FQGTGA. The V end was cut by 5 bases, the J end by 4 bases, with 9 bases between. The CDR3 spells CASSIDSYNEQFF. As DNA, the CDR3 is TGTGCCAGCAGCATTGACTCGTACAATGAGCAGTTCTTC.

The chain recombines TRBV27 with TRBJ2-5; 9 bases agree with TRBD2. CDR1 and CDR2 from the germline V gene are MNHEY and SMNVEV (reference sequence). The CDR3 has 16 amino acids. J gave up 6 bases and V 0 bases, and 8 bases lay outside the gene matches. CDR3 in amino acids: CASSLSIAGAGKTQYF. The DNA of the CDR3 is TGTGCCAGCAGTTTATCTATAGCGGGAGCAGGAAAGACCCAGTACTTC.

V is TRBV28 and J is TRBJ1-2; perhaps TRBD1 as D (5 bases). The CDR3 has 13 amino acids. The V end lost 9 bases, the J end lost 4 bases, and 15 bases lay between the germline ends. The V gene's germline CDR1 is MDHEN and CDR2 SYDVKM. The CDR3 DNA is TGTGCCAGTTACATCCCGGGGCCCTATGGCTACACCTTC. The encoded protein is CASYIPGPYGYTF.

The J gene is TRBJ1-1, the V gene TRBV10-3, with a tentative D call TRBD1 (5 bases). Trimming pared 3 bases from V and 3 bases from J, leaving 11 bases between. The CDR3 sequence is 14 residues long. Germline values: CDR1 ENHRY, CDR2 SYGVKD. The CDR3 spells CAISELAQDTEAFF. The CDR3 nucleotides read TGTGCCATCAGTGAACTAGCACAGGACACTGAAGCTTTCTTT.

This rearrangement joins TRBV19 to TRBJ2-1; 11 bases fit TRBD2. CDR1 and CDR2 from the germline V gene are LNHDA and SQIVND (reference sequence). This CDR3 has 16 residues. Trimming at V came to 3 bases and at J to 4 bases, leaving 5 bases not matched to a gene. CDR3 in amino acids: CASSIVGLADYNEQFF. Written as DNA, the CDR3 is TGTGCCAGTAGTATTGTGGGACTAGCGGATTACAATGAGCAGTTCTTC.